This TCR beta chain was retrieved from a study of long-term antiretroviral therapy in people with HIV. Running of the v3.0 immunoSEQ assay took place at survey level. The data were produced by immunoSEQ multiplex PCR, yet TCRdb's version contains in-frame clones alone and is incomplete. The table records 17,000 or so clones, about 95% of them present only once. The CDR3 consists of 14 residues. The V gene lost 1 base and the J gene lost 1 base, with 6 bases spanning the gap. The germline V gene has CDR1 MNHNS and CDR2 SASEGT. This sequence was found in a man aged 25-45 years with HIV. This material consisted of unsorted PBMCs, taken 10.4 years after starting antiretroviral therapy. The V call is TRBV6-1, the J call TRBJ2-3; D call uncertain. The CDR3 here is CASSEGSGTDTQYF. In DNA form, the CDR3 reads TGTGCCAGCAGTGAAGGGTCAGGCACAGATACGCAGTATTTT.